This TCR beta chain was recovered during a study of control samples from healthy donors and cancer patients. This table comes from immunoSEQ multiplex PCR, and its TCRdb copy is limited to in-frame clones, with some not included. This sample has roughly 190,000 clones; around 92% occur once, and the top ten carry roughly 1.6%. The source of this sequence is a woman in her 30s in good health. The sample was blood.

CDR3 nucleotide sequence: TGTGCCAGCAGCTTTCGGGACAGCTCCTACGAGCAGTACTTC. Its translation is CASSFRDSSYEQYF. The chain is built from TRBV7-4 and TRBJ2-7, with 7 positions matching TRBD1. With V trimmed by 3 bases and J by 0 bases, 2 bases remained unmatched. The CDR3 is made up of 14 amino acids. Looked up from germline, CDR1 is SGHVT and CDR2 is SQSDAQ. The variable domain in full, with the rest retrieved from reference TRBV7-4 and TRBJ2-7, is GAGVSQSPRYKVAKRGRDVALRCDSISGHVTLYWYRQTLGQGSEVLTYSQSDAQRDKSGRPSGRFSAERPERSVSTLKIQRTEQGDSAVYLCASSFRDSSYEQYFGPGTRLTVT.